This T cell receptor beta chain was identified in a study of cytomegalovirus exposure and HLA in healthy donors. With regard to this clone: The antigen is undetermined.

PCR employed 60 Vbeta and 13 Jbeta primers. Some clones are missing from TCRdb's copy, which holds only in-frame ones; the method was immunoSEQ multiplex PCR. The table shows over 80,000 clones, with approximately 70% occurring only once. Whole-study results and caveats: Reportedly, TCR beta sequences accurately predicted HLA-A and HLA-B alleles in most subjects.

V lost 0 bases and J 7 bases, leaving 11 bases between the germline ends. The V gene's germline CDR1 is SGHRS and CDR2 YFSETQ. This CDR3 is 14 amino acids long. This rearrangement joins TRBV5-1 to TRBJ2-1; D may be TRBD1 (5 bases). The sample consisted of PBMCs. The source of this sequence is a man in his forties in good health and CMV-seronegative. CDR3 residues: CASSLVQDLNEQFF. The CDR3 DNA sequence: TGCGCCAGCAGCTTGGTACAGGACCTTAATGAGCAGTTCTTC. Combining the CDR3 with reference TRBV5-1 and TRBJ2-1 gives the whole variable domain KAGVTQTPRYLIKTRGQQVTLSCSPISGHRSVSWYQQTPGQGLQFLFEYFSETQRNKGNFPGRFSGRQFSNSRSEMNVSTLELGDSALYLCASSLVQDLNEQFFGPGTRLTVL.